This T cell receptor (beta chain) was profiled in a study of cytomegalovirus exposure and HLA in healthy donors. Study-level results: For most subjects, TCR beta sequences were reported to predict HLA-A and HLA-B alleles with accuracy. A later examination showed that TCR association rates differed by HLA locus, with DRB1 most and HLA-C fewest. A later analysis linked a missense variant in DCLRE1C to the trimming of TCR beta V and J genes.

Primers included in the PCR were 60 Vbeta and 13 Jbeta primers. Authors' processing steps: Roughly 10 million shared chains were among around 80 million unique TCR beta chains counted in a later analysis. Libraries were prepared by immunoSEQ multiplex PCR; TCRdb keeps only in-frame clonotypes and omits some of them. The V and J calls and clone size come from that table; D and trimming were worked out from the DNA. Altogether 120,000 or so clones are present, over 60% being singletons, with the ten largest covering 3.4%. A note on this clone: Its antigen is undetermined.

Input material: PBMCs. This sequence was found in a man aged 25-45 years in good health and CMV-seronegative.

The CDR3 here is CATSIGQAKLFF. In nucleotides, the CDR3 is TGTGCCACCAGCATCGGACAGGCTAAACTGTTTTTT. The chain has TRBV15 and TRBJ1-4, with TRBD1 identical over 7 bases. Trimming cost V 4 bases and J 11 bases; bases outside gene matches: 4. CDR1 is LNHNV and CDR2 is YYDKDF in the germline V gene (reference sequence). This CDR3 comprises 12 residues.